A selection of T cell receptor beta chains follows, all from one sample in a study of blood T cell repertoires in COVID-19. Sequenced by immunoSEQ multiplex PCR; TCRdb stores in-frame clones only, minus some. This sample has around 280,000 clones, with 70% to 90% found just once. The sequencing input was PBMCs or T cells enriched from blood (not recorded which). These receptor sequences come from a woman in her thirties or forties who had recovered from COVID-19. Both conserved end residues are part of each CDR3. The D gene is left open where the match is weak. Size is stated for part of the rows, as once, few or many counts, or as a class when the clone is expanded.

d_call	v_call	j_call	clone_size	cdr3_nt	cdr3_aa
TRBD1	TRBV3-1/TRBV3-2	TRBJ1-5	NA	TGTGCCAGCAGCCCCCGACAGGGGCACCAGCCCCAGCATTTT	CASSPRQGHQPQHF
NA	TRBV28	TRBJ1-2	NA	TGTGCCAGCAGTTTCCAGTCCAAAGAGGCTGGCTACACCTTC	CASSFQSKEAGYTF
TRBD2	TRBV14	TRBJ2-1	NA	TGTGCCAGCAGCCAAATCGGGGGGGAGTGGTTCTTC	CASSQIGGEWFF
NA	TRBV7-2	TRBJ2-2	few	TGTGCCAGCACCCCCTATCTCACCGGGGAGCTGTTTTTT	CASTPYLTGELFF
NA	TRBV2	TRBJ1-2	once	TGTGCCAGCAGTGTCGAACAGGGTCGGTATGGCTACACCTTC	CASSVEQGRYGYTF
NA	TRBV7-8	TRBJ1-3	NA	TGTGCCAGCAGCCCATGGGGGCCCGGAGTTAAAAACACCATATATTTT	CASSPWGPGVKNTIYF
NA	TRBV28	TRBJ1-4	once	TGTGCCAGCAGTTTATCAGGGTTCGGTAATGAAAAACTGTTTTTT	CASSLSGFGNEKLFF
TRBD1	TRBV25-1	TRBJ1-2	NA	TGTGCCAGCAGAAGACAGGGCAGGGATGGCTACACCTTC	CASRRQGRDGYTF
NA	TRBV21-1	TRBJ2-5	few	TGTGCCAGCAGCAAGTCTTTTACTTTAAAGGGGGGGCTGCAAGAGACCCAGTACTTC	CASSKSFTLKGGLQETQYF
TRBD2	TRBV19	TRBJ2-4	NA	TGTGCCAGTAGGGGGCGGGGGTCCAAAAACATTCAGTACTTC	CASRGRGSKNIQYF
TRBD2	TRBV4-3	TRBJ2-5	NA	TGCGCCAGCAGCCTCGGCGGGGGGGGAGGGGAGACCCAGTACTTC	CASSLGGGGGETQYF
NA	TRBV28	TRBJ2-1	NA	TGTGCCAGCAGTTCCTCGGTGGTCCCGACCTACAATGAGCAGTTCTTC	CASSSSVVPTYNEQFF
TRBD2	TRBV6-5	TRBJ2-7	NA	TGTGCCAGCAGCGGGACTAGCGGGACGTACGAGCAGTACTTC	CASSGTSGTYEQYF
NA	TRBV5-4	TRBJ2-7	once	TGTGCCAGCAGTGTATTGGGTTCGGGCTACGAGCAGTACTTC	CASSVLGSGYEQYF
TRBD1	TRBV24-1	TRBJ2-5	once	TGTGCCACCAGTGACTACGGACAGGGACAAGAGACCCAGTACTTC	CATSDYGQGQETQYF
TRBD2	TRBV18	TRBJ2-7	NA	TGTGCCAGCTCACCAACCCTCGGACTAGCGGGAGAGCAGTACTTC	CASSPTLGLAGEQYF
NA	TRBV28	TRBJ1-2	few	TGTGCCAGCACCCCTCCCCGGGTTGGTAACTATGGCTACACCTTC	CASTPPRVGNYGYTF
TRBD1	TRBV4-3	TRBJ2-5	NA	TGCGCCAGCAGCCACGGACAGGGTAGGAAGACCCAGTACTTC	CASSHGQGRKTQYF